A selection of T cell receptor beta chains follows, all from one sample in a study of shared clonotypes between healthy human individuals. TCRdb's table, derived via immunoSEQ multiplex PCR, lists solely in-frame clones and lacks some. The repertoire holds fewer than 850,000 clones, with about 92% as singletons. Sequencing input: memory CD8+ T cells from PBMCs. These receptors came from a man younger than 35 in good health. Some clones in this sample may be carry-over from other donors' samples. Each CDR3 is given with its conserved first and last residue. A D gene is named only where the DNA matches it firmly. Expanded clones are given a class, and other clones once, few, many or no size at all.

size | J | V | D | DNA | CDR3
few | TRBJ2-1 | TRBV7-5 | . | TGTGTCAGAAGCAGAGTCAGGGGGGGGTACAATGAGCAGTTCTTC | CVRSRVRGGYNEQFF
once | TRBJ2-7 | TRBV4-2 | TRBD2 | TGTGCCAGCAGCCAAGATAGCGGGGAGAACTCCTACGAGCAGTACTTC | CASSQDSGENSYEQYF
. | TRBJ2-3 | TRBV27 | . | TGTGCCAGCAGTTTAAACGGCCCTAGCACAGATACGCAGTATTTT | CASSLNGPSTDTQYF
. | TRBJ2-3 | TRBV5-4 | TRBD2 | TGTGCCAGCAGCCGTCCGGGACTAGCGGGAGATACGCAGTATTTT | CASSRPGLAGDTQYF
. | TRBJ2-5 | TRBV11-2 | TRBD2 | TGTGCCAGCAGCCCGACCGGGGGACTAGCGGCTTTCGGGACCCAGTACTTC | CASSPTGGLAAFGTQYF
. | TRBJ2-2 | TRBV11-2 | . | TGTGCCAGCAGCTTAGGGAGCGTCTGGGCCGGGGAGCTGTTTTTT | CASSLGSVWAGELFF
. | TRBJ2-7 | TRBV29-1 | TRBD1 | TGCAGCGTTGAACTTGAGGACAGGGGGATAATGGCCTACGAGCAGTACTTC | CSVELEDRGIMAYEQYF
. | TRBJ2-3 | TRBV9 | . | TGTGCCAGCAGCGTAGCTAGGTCCCCAGATACGCAGTATTTT | CASSVARSPDTQYF
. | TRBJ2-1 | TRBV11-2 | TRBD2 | TGTGCCAGCAGACCGACTAGCGTGTACAATGAGCAGTTCTTC | CASRPTSVYNEQFF
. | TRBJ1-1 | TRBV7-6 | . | TGTGCCAGCAGCGCGGGACCGCAGAACACTGAAGCTTTCTTT | CASSAGPQNTEAFF
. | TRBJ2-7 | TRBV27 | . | TGTGCCAGCAGTTGGAGTATGGCGTACGAGCAGTACTTC | CASSWSMAYEQYF
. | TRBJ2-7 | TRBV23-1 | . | TGCGCCAGCAGTCAATCGGGGGTTAACTCCTACGAGCAGTACTTC | CASSQSGVNSYEQYF
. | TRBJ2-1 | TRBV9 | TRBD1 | TGTGCCAGCAGCCCAGGGGGTGAGCAGTTCTTC | CASSPGGEQFF
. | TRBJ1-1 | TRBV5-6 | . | TGTGCCAGCAGCTGGGCGCGGGACATGCGGATGAACACTGAAGCTTTCTTT | CASSWARDMRMNTEAFF
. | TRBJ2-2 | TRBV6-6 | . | TGTGCCAGCAGAAGCACCGGGGAGCTGTTTTTT | CASRSTGELFF
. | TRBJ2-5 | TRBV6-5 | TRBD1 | TGTGCCAGCAGCCAGACAGGGGGGACCCAAGAGACCCAGTACTTC | CASSQTGGTQETQYF
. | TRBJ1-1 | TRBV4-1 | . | TGCGCCAGCAGCCAAGATTCCGTCAGGCCAACTGAAGCTTTCTTT | CASSQDSVRPTEAFF
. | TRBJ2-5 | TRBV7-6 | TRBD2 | TGTGCCAGCAGCGGAGGGACTAGCAGCCAAGAGACCCAGTACTTC | CASSGGTSSQETQYF
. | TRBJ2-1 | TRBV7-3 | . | TGTGCCAGCAGCTTAGGCAATGAGCAGTTCTTC | CASSLGNEQFF
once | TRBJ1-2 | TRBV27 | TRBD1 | TGTGCCAGCAGTTTTTTCGTAGGGGGCGGATCGAATGGCTACACCTTC | CASSFFVGGGSNGYTF
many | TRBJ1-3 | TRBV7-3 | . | TGTGCCAGCAGCTCGTCGAATGGAAACACCATATATTTT | CASSSSNGNTIYF
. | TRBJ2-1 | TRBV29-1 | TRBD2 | TGCAGCGTTCGACTAGCGGGTTACAATGAGCAGTTCTTC | CSVRLAGYNEQFF
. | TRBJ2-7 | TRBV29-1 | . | TGCAGCGTTGTGGTCCAGCAAACCTCCTACGAGCAGTACTTC | CSVVVQQTSYEQYF
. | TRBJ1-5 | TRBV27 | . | TGTGCCAGCAGTGAAAGGGTGATGAGTCAGCCCCAGCATTTT | CASSERVMSQPQHF
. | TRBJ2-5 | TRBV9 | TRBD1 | TGTGCCAGCAGCTCGGGACAGGGGGTAGAGACCCAGTACTTC | CASSSGQGVETQYF
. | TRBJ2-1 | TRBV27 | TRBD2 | TGTGCCAGCAAGATAGCGGGAGTGTCCTACAATGAGCAGTTCTTC | CASKIAGVSYNEQFF
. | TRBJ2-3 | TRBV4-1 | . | TGCGCCAGCAGCCAAGGGTTCATAGGATCTCTTACGCAGTATTTT | CASSQGFIGSLTQYF
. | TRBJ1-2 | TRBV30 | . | TGTGCCTGGAGTGCAGCGGACAGACTAGTCTATGGCTACACCTTC | CAWSAADRLVYGYTF
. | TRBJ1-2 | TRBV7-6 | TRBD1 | TGTGCCAGCAGCTTAAGACAGGGTGGAGGCTACACCTTC | CASSLRQGGGYTF